Listed below are T cell receptor beta chains from one sample, sequenced in a study of blood T cell repertoires in COVID-19. Clones were read by immunoSEQ multiplex PCR, and TCRdb kept only the in-frame ones, dropping some. The sample holds about 360,000 clones, about 88% seen once. Sequences were obtained from peripheral blood. These receptors were taken from a woman aged 60-75 years with COVID-19, enrolled during active disease. Both conserved end residues are part of each CDR3. A D gene is named only where the DNA matches it firmly. The size of a clone is reported for some rows only, either as once, few or many, or as a class for expanded clones.

J gene,D gene,clone size,V gene,CDR3 DNA,CDR3 protein
TRBJ2-7,TRBD1,-,TRBV2,TGTGCCAGCAGTGATAGTTTACGGGCCTCGGGACAGTACTCCTACGAGCAGTACTTC,CASSDSLRASGQYSYEQYF
TRBJ2-7,TRBD1,-,TRBV9,TGTGCCAGCAGCGGGACAGGGGGCAAAGAGCAGTACTTC,CASSGTGGKEQYF
TRBJ2-6,TRBD1,-,TRBV5-5,TGTGCCAGCAGCTTGGCCCTGCAGGGGGCCTCTGGGGCCAACGTCCTGACTTTC,CASSLALQGASGANVLTF
TRBJ1-2,-,few,TRBV18,TGTGCCAGCTCATTTAAACGTCGGGATTCTAATGGCTACACCTTC,CASSFKRRDSNGYTF
TRBJ1-1,-,-,TRBV12-3/TRBV12-4,TGTGCCAGCACCACAACTCAGAGGACTGAAGCTTTCTTT,CASTTTQRTEAFF
TRBJ2-7,-,-,TRBV7-9,TGTGCCACCAAGTCACAGGGTAAACCCTACGAGCAGTACTTC,CATKSQGKPYEQYF
TRBJ1-2,-,-,TRBV6-6,TGTGCCAGCAGTTACTCAACAGGGTTTGGCTACACCTTC,CASSYSTGFGYTF
TRBJ2-5,-,-,TRBV7-3,TGTGCCAGCAGCTCATACGGGGCTAGCGCCTCCCAAGAGACCCAGTACTTC,CASSSYGASASQETQYF
TRBJ2-3,-,-,TRBV5-4,TGTGCCAGCAGCTGGAGGGGCGCTAGCACAGATACGCAGTATTTT,CASSWRGASTDTQYF
TRBJ1-5,-,few,TRBV19,TGTGCCAGTAGTTACGGGAATCAGCCCCAGCATTTT,CASSYGNQPQHF
TRBJ1-2,TRBD1,-,TRBV4-3,TGCGCCAGCAGCCCCTCCTACCCGCGACAGGGGTTTGGCTACACCTTC,CASSPSYPRQGFGYTF
TRBJ2-7,-,-,TRBV27,TGTGCCAGTGCTGTCGACAGGTTTCACTACGAGCAGTACTTC,CASAVDRFHYEQYF
TRBJ2-7,-,-,TRBV30,TGTGCCTGGAGTAGAATGGACAGACTAATGAACGAGCAGTACTTC,CAWSRMDRLMNEQYF
TRBJ1-2,-,-,TRBV12-3/TRBV12-4,TGTGCCAGCAGTTTAATACTCCGGGGTGGCTACACCTTC,CASSLILRGGYTF
TRBJ2-1,TRBD2,-,TRBV4-1,TGCGCCAGCAGCCCCCAATGGGGACTAGCGGATTCCTCCTACAATGAGCAGTTCTTC,CASSPQWGLADSSYNEQFF
TRBJ1-4,-,few,TRBV29-1,TGCAGCGTTGTGGTTTGGGTGGAGGAACTGTTTTTT,CSVVVWVEELFF
TRBJ2-5,TRBD2,-,TRBV3-1/TRBV3-2,TGTGCCAGCAGCCCCCCAGGGAGGGGTGGGGAGACCCAGTACTTC,CASSPPGRGGETQYF
TRBJ2-7,TRBD1,few,TRBV6-5,TGTGCCAGCAGTACAGGGGGACAGGGGAGACACGAGCAGTACTTC,CASSTGGQGRHEQYF
TRBJ2-3,-,-,TRBV7-8,TGTGCCAGCAGCTCCAGTTGGAGTGCAGATACGCAGTATTTT,CASSSSWSADTQYF
TRBJ2-5,-,-,TRBV13,TGTGCCAGCAGCTTAGGCGTCAGGGCGAGGGAGACCCAGTACTTC,CASSLGVRARETQYF
TRBJ1-5,-,-,TRBV6-5,TGTGCCAGCAGCCTTACAGCAGCCCAGCCCCAGCATTTT,CASSLTAAQPQHF
TRBJ2-2,-,-,TRBV30,TGTGCCTGGAGTTTCGGGGGTAGTACCGGGGAGCTGTTTTTT,CAWSFGGSTGELFF
TRBJ1-1,-,-,TRBV7-3,TGTGCCAGCGGAAGGGGCGGTAACACTGAAGCTTTCTTT,CASGRGGNTEAFF
TRBJ2-5,TRBD2,-,TRBV25-1,TGTGCCAGCAGTGACCGGGGGACTAGCGGACGAATCCAAGAGACCCAGTACTTC,CASSDRGTSGRIQETQYF
TRBJ2-7,TRBD1,-,TRBV30,TGTGCCTGGAGTCCCAGACAGGGGCCGGGCGAGCAGTACTTC,CAWSPRQGPGEQYF
TRBJ2-2,TRBD1,-,TRBV19,TGTGCCAGTAGTATCGGGACAGCGAACACCGGGGAGCTGTTTTTT,CASSIGTANTGELFF
TRBJ1-6,-,-,TRBV27,TGTGCCAGCAGCCGAGGGGGTTGGTCGCCCCTCCACTTT,CASSRGGWSPLHF
TRBJ1-3,-,-,TRBV3-1/TRBV3-2,TGTGCCAGCAGCCCCTCCTACTCTGGAAACACCATATATTTT,CASSPSYSGNTIYF
TRBJ1-1,-,-,TRBV4-1,TGCGCCAGCAGCCCCAGGGTGAACACTGAAGCTTTCTTT,CASSPRVNTEAFF